This T cell receptor beta chain is from a study of preoperative IRX-2 immunotherapy in early breast cancer. Treatment denoted: preoperative locoregional IRX-2 cytokine immunotherapy. Samples came from a phase Ib trial of preoperative locoregional IRX-2 cytokine immunotherapy. Germline assignment: CDR1 SQVTM and CDR2 ANQGSEA. V was clipped by 6 bases and J by 7 bases; unmatched bases: 5. The CDR3 length is 12 residues. Notes on this clone: This sample includes further DNA sequences coding for the same CDR3.

Assay used: immunoSEQ multiplex PCR; TCRdb lists only in-frame clones, some missing. This table holds about 32,000 clones, around 83% found once. V usage is TRBV29-1 and J usage is TRBJ1-5, with 8 bases matching TRBD1. This specimen was lymph node tissue, taken from a patient treated with IRX-2 immunotherapy. The TCR was taken from a human donor with breast cancer. CDR3 in DNA: TGCAGCGTCGGGAACAGGGGGCAGCCCCAGCATTTT. Protein product: CSVGNRGQPQHF.